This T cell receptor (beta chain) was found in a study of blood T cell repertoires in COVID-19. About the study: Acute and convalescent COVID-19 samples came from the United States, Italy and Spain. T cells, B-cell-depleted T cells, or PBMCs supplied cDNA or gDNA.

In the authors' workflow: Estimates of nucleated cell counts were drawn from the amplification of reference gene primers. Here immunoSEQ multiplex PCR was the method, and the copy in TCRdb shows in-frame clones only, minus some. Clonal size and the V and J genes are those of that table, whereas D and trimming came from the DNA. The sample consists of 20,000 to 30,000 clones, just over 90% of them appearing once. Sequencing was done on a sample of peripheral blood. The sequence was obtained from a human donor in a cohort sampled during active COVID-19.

The CDR3, as DNA: TGTGCCAGCAGTCCCCGACAGGTCACTGAAGCTTTCTTT. It translates to CASSPRQVTEAFF. This sequence joins TRBV6-2 or TRBV6-3 and TRBJ1-1; tentative D call: TRBD1 (6 bases). V was shortened by 5 bases and J by 4 bases, with 11 bases between the two germline ends. Looked up from germline, CDR1 is MNHEY and CDR2 is SVGEGT. The CDR3 covers 13 residues.